This is a list of T cell receptor beta chains from one sample in a study of cytomegalovirus exposure and HLA in healthy donors. Some clones are missing from TCRdb's copy, which holds only in-frame ones; the method was immunoSEQ multiplex PCR. The profile covers just under 95,000 clones, with just under 85% appearing a single time and around 5.2% taken by the ten largest. Sequenced sample: PBMCs. The receptors derive from a young woman in good health and CMV-seropositive. Both conserved end residues are part of each CDR3. D genes are given only for firm matches. Clone size appears in some rows only: once, few, many, or a class for an expanded clone.

abundance: .; v_gene: TRBV5-6; j_gene: TRBJ2-7; d_gene: TRBD1; CDR3aa: CASGRTGYSHEQYF; CDR3nt: TGTGCCAGCGGCAGGACAGGGTATTCCCACGAGCAGTACTTC
abundance: .; v_gene: TRBV9; j_gene: TRBJ2-3; d_gene: TRBD2; CDR3aa: CASSGSGGITDTQYF; CDR3nt: TGTGCCAGCAGCGGTAGCGGGGGGATTACAGATACGCAGTATTTT
abundance: .; v_gene: TRBV9; j_gene: TRBJ1-1; d_gene: .; CDR3aa: CASSAAGVSTEAFF; CDR3nt: TGTGCCAGCAGCGCAGCAGGGGTGAGCACTGAAGCTTTCTTT
abundance: .; v_gene: TRBV28; j_gene: TRBJ2-7; d_gene: TRBD1; CDR3aa: CASSSGTGTEQYF; CDR3nt: TGTGCCAGCAGCTCCGGGACAGGGACCGAGCAGTACTTC
abundance: .; v_gene: TRBV25-1; j_gene: TRBJ2-1; d_gene: TRBD2; CDR3aa: CASTLVAGGQDEQFF; CDR3nt: TGTGCCAGCACTTTGGTAGCGGGGGGGCAGGATGAGCAGTTCTTC
abundance: once; v_gene: TRBV25-1; j_gene: TRBJ1-2; d_gene: .; CDR3aa: CASSEYPQTGKNNYGYTF; CDR3nt: TGTGCCAGCAGTGAATACCCGCAGACAGGCAAAAATAACTATGGCTACACCTTC
abundance: .; v_gene: TRBV6-5; j_gene: TRBJ1-3; d_gene: .; CDR3aa: CASGQRGTSGNTIYF; CDR3nt: TGTGCCAGCGGCCAAAGGGGGACCTCTGGAAACACCATATATTTT
abundance: .; v_gene: TRBV4-1; j_gene: TRBJ2-7; d_gene: .; CDR3aa: CASSQVLAYEQYF; CDR3nt: TGCGCCAGCAGCCAGGTACTAGCCTACGAGCAGTACTTC
abundance: .; v_gene: TRBV25-1; j_gene: TRBJ2-3; d_gene: .; CDR3aa: CASSVVSDTQYF; CDR3nt: TGTGCCAGCAGTGTCGTTTCGGATACGCAGTATTTT
abundance: .; v_gene: TRBV6-6; j_gene: TRBJ2-7; d_gene: .; CDR3aa: CASSERRVGGAYEQYF; CDR3nt: TGTGCCAGCAGCGAAAGAAGGGTAGGGGGGGCCTACGAGCAGTACTTC
abundance: .; v_gene: TRBV7-9; j_gene: TRBJ2-1; d_gene: TRBD1; CDR3aa: CASSSYRGIEQFF; CDR3nt: TGTGCCAGCAGCTCCTACAGGGGAATAGAGCAGTTCTTC
abundance: .; v_gene: TRBV6-5; j_gene: TRBJ1-1; d_gene: .; CDR3aa: CASSYLGQGEAFF; CDR3nt: TGTGCCAGCAGTTACTTGGGGCAGGGTGAAGCTTTCTTT
abundance: .; v_gene: TRBV5-1; j_gene: TRBJ2-3; d_gene: TRBD1; CDR3aa: CATQTGGHTDTQYF; CDR3nt: TGCGCCACCCAAACAGGGGGCCACACAGATACGCAGTATTTT
abundance: .; v_gene: TRBV6-6; j_gene: TRBJ2-2; d_gene: .; CDR3aa: CASSPPSYNTGELFF; CDR3nt: TGTGCCAGCAGTCCTCCGTCGTATAACACCGGGGAGCTGTTTTTT
abundance: .; v_gene: TRBV19; j_gene: TRBJ2-5; d_gene: .; CDR3aa: CASSNGRGLWETQYF; CDR3nt: TGTGCCAGTAGCAACGGTCGGGGACTCTGGGAGACCCAGTACTTC
abundance: .; v_gene: TRBV28; j_gene: TRBJ2-2; d_gene: TRBD2; CDR3aa: CASSLLGAGDEGELFF; CDR3nt: TGTGCCAGCAGTCTCCTGGGAGCGGGAGATGAGGGGGAGCTGTTTTTT
abundance: .; v_gene: TRBV5-1; j_gene: TRBJ2-7; d_gene: TRBD1; CDR3aa: CASSGTAGDYEQYF; CDR3nt: TGCGCCAGCAGCGGGACAGCCGGGGACTACGAGCAGTACTTC
abundance: .; v_gene: TRBV25-1; j_gene: TRBJ1-3; d_gene: .; CDR3aa: CASSRDGEGYGNTIYF; CDR3nt: TGTGCCAGCAGCCGTGACGGGGAAGGTTACGGAAACACCATATATTTT
abundance: .; v_gene: TRBV27; j_gene: TRBJ2-1; d_gene: .; CDR3aa: CASSLAGVPYNEQFF; CDR3nt: TGTGCCAGCAGTTTGGCAGGTGTACCCTACAATGAGCAGTTCTTC
abundance: .; v_gene: TRBV21-1; j_gene: TRBJ1-2; d_gene: .; CDR3aa: CASSSDRAVYGYTF; CDR3nt: TGTGCCAGCAGCAGCGACAGGGCTGTCTATGGCTACACCTTC
abundance: .; v_gene: TRBV4-1; j_gene: TRBJ1-2; d_gene: .; CDR3aa: CASSQGSTGADGYTF; CDR3nt: TGCGCCAGCAGCCAAGGATCAACGGGAGCGGATGGCTACACCTTC
abundance: .; v_gene: TRBV11-2; j_gene: TRBJ2-1; d_gene: TRBD2; CDR3aa: CASRQNAMTSGAYNEQFF; CDR3nt: TGTGCCAGCAGACAAAACGCTATGACTAGCGGAGCGTACAATGAGCAGTTCTTC
abundance: .; v_gene: TRBV5-1; j_gene: TRBJ2-3; d_gene: .; CDR3aa: CASSLSLNTQYF; CDR3nt: TGCGCCAGCAGCTTGTCACTTAACACGCAGTATTTT
abundance: .; v_gene: TRBV5-1; j_gene: TRBJ2-1; d_gene: TRBD2; CDR3aa: CASRAGLAGYNEQFF; CDR3nt: TGCGCCAGCAGAGCGGGACTAGCGGGATACAATGAGCAGTTCTTC
abundance: .; v_gene: TRBV6-5; j_gene: TRBJ1-4; d_gene: .; CDR3aa: CASSPTATNEKLFF; CDR3nt: TGTGCCAGCAGTCCGACAGCAACTAATGAAAAACTGTTTTTT
abundance: .; v_gene: TRBV12-5; j_gene: TRBJ2-3; d_gene: .; CDR3aa: CASGLVRWGRTDTQYF; CDR3nt: TGTGCTAGTGGTTTGGTACGGTGGGGCCGCACAGATACGCAGTATTTT
abundance: .; v_gene: TRBV28; j_gene: TRBJ2-7; d_gene: .; CDR3aa: CASSLYPAIGGYEQYF; CDR3nt: TGTGCCAGCAGTTTATATCCGGCTATAGGAGGCTACGAGCAGTACTTC
abundance: .; v_gene: TRBV9; j_gene: TRBJ2-1; d_gene: .; CDR3aa: CASSVVGTAPYNEQFF; CDR3nt: TGTGCCAGCAGCGTAGTCGGGACTGCTCCCTACAATGAGCAGTTCTTC
abundance: .; v_gene: TRBV6-1; j_gene: TRBJ2-5; d_gene: TRBD1; CDR3aa: CASSEDRGWRETQYF; CDR3nt: TGTGCCAGCAGTGAAGACAGGGGTTGGAGGGAGACCCAGTACTTC
abundance: medium-sized; v_gene: TRBV27; j_gene: TRBJ2-7; d_gene: TRBD1; CDR3aa: CASSLGTGAYEQYF; CDR3nt: TGTGCCAGCAGTTTAGGGACAGGGGCCTACGAGCAGTACTTC
abundance: .; v_gene: TRBV6-6; j_gene: TRBJ2-7; d_gene: TRBD2; CDR3aa: CASKKITGTSKDEQYF; CDR3nt: TGTGCCAGCAAGAAAATAACCGGGACTAGTAAGGACGAGCAGTACTTC
abundance: once; v_gene: TRBV5-1; j_gene: TRBJ2-7; d_gene: TRBD2; CDR3aa: CASSPDTSGRSDEQYF; CDR3nt: TGCGCCAGCAGCCCAGATACTAGCGGGAGGTCGGACGAGCAGTACTTC
abundance: few; v_gene: TRBV30; j_gene: TRBJ1-1; d_gene: TRBD1; CDR3aa: CAWMGQGAFTEAFF; CDR3nt: TGTGCCTGGATGGGACAGGGAGCTTTTACTGAAGCTTTCTTT
abundance: .; v_gene: TRBV5-1; j_gene: TRBJ2-5; d_gene: TRBD1; CDR3aa: CASSATTGGNGETQYF; CDR3nt: TGCGCCAGCAGCGCTACTACAGGGGGCAATGGAGAGACCCAGTACTTC
abundance: .; v_gene: TRBV1; j_gene: TRBJ2-6; d_gene: .; CDR3aa: CTSSHASGGSSGANVLTF; CDR3nt: TGCACCAGCAGCCACGCTAGCGGGGGGAGCTCTGGGGCCAACGTCCTGACTTTC
abundance: .; v_gene: TRBV5-1; j_gene: TRBJ2-5; d_gene: .; CDR3aa: CASSPGLAPAETQYF; CDR3nt: TGCGCCAGCAGCCCTGGGCTAGCGCCGGCGGAGACCCAGTACTTC
abundance: .; v_gene: TRBV6-1; j_gene: TRBJ1-6; d_gene: .; CDR3aa: CASSEVVTGGHSPLHF; CDR3nt: TGTGCCAGCAGTGAAGTTGTGACAGGTGGCCATTCACCCCTCCACTTT
abundance: once; v_gene: TRBV28; j_gene: TRBJ2-7; d_gene: .; CDR3aa: CATRDFSTGNSYEQYF; CDR3nt: TGTGCGACCCGGGACTTTTCCACCGGGAACTCCTACGAGCAGTACTTC
abundance: once; v_gene: TRBV10-3; j_gene: TRBJ2-1; d_gene: .; CDR3aa: CAISEPGRAEQFF; CDR3nt: TGTGCCATCAGTGAGCCGGGCAGGGCTGAGCAGTTCTTC
abundance: .; v_gene: TRBV11-2; j_gene: TRBJ2-2; d_gene: TRBD2; CDR3aa: CASSLAQGLNTGELFF; CDR3nt: TGTGCCAGCAGCTTAGCGCAGGGACTAAACACCGGGGAGCTGTTTTTT
abundance: .; v_gene: TRBV5-1; j_gene: TRBJ2-7; d_gene: .; CDR3aa: CASSLEGYEQYF; CDR3nt: TGCGCCAGCAGCTTGGAGGGGTACGAGCAGTACTTC
abundance: once; v_gene: TRBV5-6; j_gene: TRBJ2-7; d_gene: .; CDR3aa: CASSLRHVVPYEQYF; CDR3nt: TGTGCCAGCAGCTTAAGACACGTAGTTCCCTACGAGCAGTACTTC
abundance: .; v_gene: TRBV27; j_gene: TRBJ2-7; d_gene: TRBD1; CDR3aa: CASLETGTGHEQYF; CDR3nt: TGTGCCAGTCTGGAGACCGGGACAGGGCACGAGCAGTACTTC
abundance: .; v_gene: TRBV7-6; j_gene: TRBJ2-3; d_gene: .; CDR3aa: CASSLGVLGGTTDTQYF; CDR3nt: TGTGCCAGCAGCTTAGGGGTTTTGGGCGGGACTACAGATACGCAGTATTTT
abundance: .; v_gene: TRBV25-1; j_gene: TRBJ2-3; d_gene: .; CDR3aa: CASSAGSGTDTQYF; CDR3nt: TGTGCCAGCAGTGCGGGGTCCGGCACAGATACGCAGTATTTT
abundance: .; v_gene: TRBV6-5; j_gene: TRBJ2-2; d_gene: .; CDR3aa: CASSLSGSVTGELFF; CDR3nt: TGTGCCAGCAGCCTTAGCGGATCCGTTACCGGGGAGCTGTTTTTT
abundance: .; v_gene: TRBV5-1; j_gene: TRBJ2-6; d_gene: .; CDR3aa: CATLTAPGANVLTF; CDR3nt: TGCGCCACCCTAACAGCACCTGGGGCCAACGTCCTGACTTTC
abundance: once; v_gene: TRBV10-2; j_gene: TRBJ2-1; d_gene: TRBD2; CDR3aa: CASSGLAGGVNEQFF; CDR3nt: TGCGCCAGCAGTGGTCTAGCGGGAGGGGTCAATGAGCAGTTCTTC
abundance: .; v_gene: TRBV9; j_gene: TRBJ2-7; d_gene: .; CDR3aa: CASSFTGQGYEQYF; CDR3nt: TGTGCCAGCAGCTTTACGGGACAAGGCTACGAGCAGTACTTC
abundance: .; v_gene: TRBV7-9; j_gene: TRBJ2-1; d_gene: TRBD2; CDR3aa: CASSSTSGSYNEQFF; CDR3nt: TGTGCCAGCAGCTCGACTAGCGGGAGCTACAATGAGCAGTTCTTC
abundance: once; v_gene: TRBV6-5; j_gene: TRBJ1-1; d_gene: .; CDR3aa: CASSPRRGLNTEAFF; CDR3nt: TGTGCCAGCAGCCCCAGGCGGGGTTTGAACACTGAAGCTTTCTTT
abundance: .; v_gene: TRBV4-1; j_gene: TRBJ2-3; d_gene: TRBD2; CDR3aa: CASSHEEVGLAGVGTQYF; CDR3nt: TGCGCCAGCAGCCATGAGGAGGTCGGACTAGCGGGAGTAGGTACGCAGTATTTT
abundance: .; v_gene: TRBV11-2; j_gene: TRBJ2-1; d_gene: TRBD2; CDR3aa: CASSYGSGGEQFF; CDR3nt: TGTGCCAGCAGCTACGGGAGCGGGGGTGAGCAGTTCTTC